This T cell receptor beta chain comes out of a study of shared clonotypes between healthy human individuals. Study details: Every donor yielded three CD4 naive, three CD4 memory, two CD8 naive and one CD8 memory plate. General study points: Donor scarcity curtailed the genetic and exposure-history diversity represented herein.

CDR3 size: 17 residues. The junction had 6 bases not matched to a gene; V was cut back by 2 bases and J by 1 base. Germline assignment: CDR1 SGHTA and CDR2 FQGNSA. Note on this clone: Its specificity is unknown.

A CD45RA+ naive subset and a CD45RA-negative memory subset were split from CD4+ cells. Replicate PCRs for sorted subsets used approximately 190 ng DNA; this equaled around 29,000 T cell genomes. Clones were sequenced by immunoSEQ multiplex PCR, and TCRdb holds only the in-frame ones, with some missing. The sample contains roughly 2.5 million clones, around 94% of which appear only once. The clonotype was recovered from a man between 18 and 29 years old in good health. Material for sequencing was naive CD4+ T cells sorted from blood. Subset indicated: CD45RA+ positively selected. The chain has TRBV7-2 and TRBJ2-3; 10 bases align to TRBD2. The CDR3 DNA is TGTGCCAGCAGCTTAATTAGCGGGAGGCGTGGCACAGATACGCAGTATTTT. Residues: CASSLISGRRGTDTQYF.